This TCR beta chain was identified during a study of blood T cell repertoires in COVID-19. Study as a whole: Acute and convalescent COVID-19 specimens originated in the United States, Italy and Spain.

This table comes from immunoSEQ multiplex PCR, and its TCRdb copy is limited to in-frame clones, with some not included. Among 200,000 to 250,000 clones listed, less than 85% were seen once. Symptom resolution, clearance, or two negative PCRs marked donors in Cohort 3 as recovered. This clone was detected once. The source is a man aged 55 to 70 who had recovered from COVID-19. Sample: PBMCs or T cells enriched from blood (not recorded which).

DNA of the CDR3: TGCGCCAGCAGCCGTACCCAGGGGAGCCAAGAGACCCAGTACTTC. This gives the protein CASSRTQGSQETQYF. The chain combines TRBV4-3 with TRBJ2-5; possibly TRBD1 for D (6 bases). V was cut by 4 bases and J by 1 base, with 13 bases left in between. The CDR3 covers 15 residues. The V gene's germline CDR1 is LGHNA and CDR2 YSLEER.